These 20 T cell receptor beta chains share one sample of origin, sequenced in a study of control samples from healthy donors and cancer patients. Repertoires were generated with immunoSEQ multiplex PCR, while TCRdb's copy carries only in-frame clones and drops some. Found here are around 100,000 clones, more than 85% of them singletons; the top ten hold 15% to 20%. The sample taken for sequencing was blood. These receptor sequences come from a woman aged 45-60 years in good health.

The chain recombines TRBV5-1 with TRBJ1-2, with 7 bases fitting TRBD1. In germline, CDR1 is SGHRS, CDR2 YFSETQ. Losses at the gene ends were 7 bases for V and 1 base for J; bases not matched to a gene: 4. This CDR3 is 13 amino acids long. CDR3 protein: CASRTGVNYGYTF. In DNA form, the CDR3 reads TGCGCCAGCCGTACAGGGGTTAACTATGGCTACACCTTC.

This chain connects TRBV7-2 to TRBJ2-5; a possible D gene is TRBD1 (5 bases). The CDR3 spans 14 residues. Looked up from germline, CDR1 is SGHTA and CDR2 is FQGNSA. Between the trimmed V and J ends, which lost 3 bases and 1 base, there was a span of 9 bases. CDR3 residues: CASSLRTLQETQYF. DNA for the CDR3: TGTGCCAGCAGCTTGCGGACACTCCAAGAGACCCAGTACTTC.

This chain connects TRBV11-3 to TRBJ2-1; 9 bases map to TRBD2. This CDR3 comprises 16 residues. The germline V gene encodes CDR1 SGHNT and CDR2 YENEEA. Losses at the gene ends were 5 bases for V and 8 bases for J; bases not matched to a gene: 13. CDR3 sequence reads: CASSARGAGGRDEQFF. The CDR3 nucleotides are TGTGCCAGCAGCGCCCGAGGAGCGGGAGGTCGCGATGAGCAGTTCTTC.

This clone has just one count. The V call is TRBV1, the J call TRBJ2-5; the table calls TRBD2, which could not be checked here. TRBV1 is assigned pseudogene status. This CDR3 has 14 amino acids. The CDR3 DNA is TGCACCAGGCGACTAGCGGGAGTTGGTGAGACCCAGTACTTC. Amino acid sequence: CTRRLAGVGETQYF.

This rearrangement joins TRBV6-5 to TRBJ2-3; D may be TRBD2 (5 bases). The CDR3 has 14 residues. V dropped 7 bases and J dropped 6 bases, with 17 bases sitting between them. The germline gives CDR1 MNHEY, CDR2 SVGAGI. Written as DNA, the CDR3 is TGTGCCAGCACCCCCCGGCCCGAGGGCGATACGCAGTATTTT. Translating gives CASTPRPEGDTQYF.

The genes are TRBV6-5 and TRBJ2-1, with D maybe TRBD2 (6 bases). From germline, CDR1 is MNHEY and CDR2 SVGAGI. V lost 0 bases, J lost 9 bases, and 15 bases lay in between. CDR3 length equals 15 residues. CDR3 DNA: TGTGCCAGCAGTTACTCCACTTTAAGCGGGCGTGAGCAGTTCTTC. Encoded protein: CASSYSTLSGREQFF.

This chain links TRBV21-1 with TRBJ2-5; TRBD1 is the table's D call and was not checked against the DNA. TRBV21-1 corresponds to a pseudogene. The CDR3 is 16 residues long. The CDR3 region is CASSTKGQTPRETQYF. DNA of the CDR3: TGTGCCAGCAGCACTAAGGGACAGACCCCCCGGGAGACCCAGTACTTC.

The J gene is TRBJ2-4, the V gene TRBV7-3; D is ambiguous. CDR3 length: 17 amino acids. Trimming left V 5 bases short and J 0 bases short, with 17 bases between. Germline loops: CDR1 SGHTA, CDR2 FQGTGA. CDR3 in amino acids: CASSLHPRNLAKNIQYF. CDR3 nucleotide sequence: TGTGCCAGCAGCCTCCACCCCAGGAACCTAGCCAAAAACATTCAGTACTTC.

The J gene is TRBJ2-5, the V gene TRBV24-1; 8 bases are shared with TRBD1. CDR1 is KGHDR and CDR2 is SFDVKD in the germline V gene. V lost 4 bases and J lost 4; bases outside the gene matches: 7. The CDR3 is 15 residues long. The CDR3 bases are TGTGCCACCAGTGACTCCGGACAGGGAGGAGAGACCCAGTACTTC. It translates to CATSDSGQGGETQYF.

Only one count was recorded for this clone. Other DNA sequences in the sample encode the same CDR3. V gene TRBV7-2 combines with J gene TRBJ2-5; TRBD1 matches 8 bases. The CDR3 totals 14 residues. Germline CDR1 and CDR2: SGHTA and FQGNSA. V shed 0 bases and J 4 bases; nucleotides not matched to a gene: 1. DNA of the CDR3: TGTGCCAGCAGCTTAGCAGGACAGGGAGAGACCCAGTACTTC. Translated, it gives CASSLAGQGETQYF.

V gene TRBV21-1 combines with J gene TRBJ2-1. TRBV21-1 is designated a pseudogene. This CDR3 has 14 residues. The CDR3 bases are TGTGCCAGCAGATTACCTTTGGGGTTCTATGAGCAGTTCTTC. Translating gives CASRLPLGFYEQFF.

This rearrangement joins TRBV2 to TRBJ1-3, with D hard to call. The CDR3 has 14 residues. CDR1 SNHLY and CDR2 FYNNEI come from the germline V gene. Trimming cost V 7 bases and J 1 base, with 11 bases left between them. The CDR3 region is CASIGRFSGNTIYF. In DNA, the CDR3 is TGTGCCAGCATCGGCAGGTTTTCTGGAAACACCATATATTTT.

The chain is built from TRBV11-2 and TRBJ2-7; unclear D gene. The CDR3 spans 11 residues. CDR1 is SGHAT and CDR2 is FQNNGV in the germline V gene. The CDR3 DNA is TGTGCCAGCAGCTTAGTGGGCCTTCTCTGGGTC. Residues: CASSLVGLLWV.

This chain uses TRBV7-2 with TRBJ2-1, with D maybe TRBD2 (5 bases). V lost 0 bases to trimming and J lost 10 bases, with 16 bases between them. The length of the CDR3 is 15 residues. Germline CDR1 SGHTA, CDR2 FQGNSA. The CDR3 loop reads CASSLAIGGSVEQFF. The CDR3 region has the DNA TGTGCCAGCAGCTTAGCGATTGGCGGGTCCGTAGAGCAGTTCTTC.

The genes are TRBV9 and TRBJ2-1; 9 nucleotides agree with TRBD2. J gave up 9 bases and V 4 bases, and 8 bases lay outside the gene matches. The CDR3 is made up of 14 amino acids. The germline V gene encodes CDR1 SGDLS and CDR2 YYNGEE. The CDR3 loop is CASSRQRGDGEQFF. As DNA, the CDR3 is TGTGCCAGCAGCAGACAGCGGGGGGACGGTGAGCAGTTCTTC.

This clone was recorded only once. The CDR3 reads CATRSGGSSYNEQFF. In DNA form, the CDR3 reads TGTGCCACACGTAGCGGCGGAAGCTCCTACAATGAGCAGTTCTTC. This chain connects TRBV27 to TRBJ2-1; a possible D gene is TRBD2 (6 bases). Trimming pared 10 bases from V and 0 bases from J, leaving 16 bases between. The CDR3 is 15 residues long. Germline V gene lookup returns CDR1 MNHEY and CDR2 SMNVEV (reference sequence).

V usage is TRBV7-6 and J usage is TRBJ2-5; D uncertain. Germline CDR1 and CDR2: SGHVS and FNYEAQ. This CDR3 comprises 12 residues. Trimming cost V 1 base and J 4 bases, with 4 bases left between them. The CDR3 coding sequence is TGTGCCAGCAGCTTAGAATTAGAGACCCAGTACTTC. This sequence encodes CASSLELETQYF.

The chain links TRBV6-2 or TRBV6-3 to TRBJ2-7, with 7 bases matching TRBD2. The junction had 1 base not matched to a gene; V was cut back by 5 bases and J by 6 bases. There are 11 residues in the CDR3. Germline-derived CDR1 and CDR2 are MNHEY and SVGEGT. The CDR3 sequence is CASSSGIEQYV. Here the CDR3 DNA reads TGTGCCAGCAGTAGCGGGATCGAGCAGTACGTC.

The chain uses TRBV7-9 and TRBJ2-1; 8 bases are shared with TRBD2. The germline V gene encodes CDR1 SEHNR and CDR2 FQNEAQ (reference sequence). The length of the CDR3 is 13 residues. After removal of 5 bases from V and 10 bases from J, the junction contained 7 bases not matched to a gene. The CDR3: CASSAGGNGEQFF. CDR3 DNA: TGTGCCAGCAGCGCGGGGGGCAATGGAGAGCAGTTCTTC. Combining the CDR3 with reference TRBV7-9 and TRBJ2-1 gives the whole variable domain DTGVSQNPRHKITKRGQNVTFRCDPISEHNRLYWYRQTLGQGPEFLTYFQNEAQLEKSRLLSDRFSAERPKGSFSTLEIQRTEQGDSAMYLCASSAGGNGEQFFGPGTRLTVL.

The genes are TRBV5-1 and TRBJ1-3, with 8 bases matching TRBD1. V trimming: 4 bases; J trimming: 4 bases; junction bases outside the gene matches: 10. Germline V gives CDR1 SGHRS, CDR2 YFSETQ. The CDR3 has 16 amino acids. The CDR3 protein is CASSPGGRGLGNTIYF. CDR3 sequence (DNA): TGCGCCAGCAGCCCTGGCGGCAGGGGGCTCGGAAACACCATATATTTT.